This T cell receptor beta chain is from a study of blood T cell repertoires in COVID-19. Sequencing used immunoSEQ multiplex PCR; TCRdb keeps in-frame clones, though not all of them. The repertoire holds about 95,000 clones, with 70% to 90% as singletons. The specimen sequenced was peripheral blood. The source of this sequence is a human donor in a cohort sampled during active COVID-19.

This CDR3 is CASSLAGALGDTQYF. As DNA, the CDR3 is TGTGCCAGCAGTTTAGCGGGGGCCTTAGGTGATACGCAGTATTTT. The V and J genes are TRBV9 and TRBJ2-3, with 9 positions matching TRBD2. This CDR3 contains 15 residues. Germline-derived CDR1 and CDR2 are SGDLS and YYNGEE. The V and J ends lost 5 bases and 6 bases, in that order; junction bases with no gene match: 10.